The next 23 T cell receptor beta chains were all read from a single sample in a study of Tregs in tolerant kidney transplant recipients. Clones were read by immunoSEQ multiplex PCR, and TCRdb kept only the in-frame ones, dropping some. The sample table sets out some 31,000 clones. The sequenced sample was CD8+ T cells from blood, obtained before the transplant. These receptors came from a human donor who received a combined kidney and bone marrow transplant.

As regards this clone: Sequencing ends 3 residues short of the CDR3 end; the germline J gene provides the rest. The V and J genes are TRBV7-2 and TRBJ1-5, with D possibly matching TRBD1 (6 bases). There are 14 residues in the CDR3. Trimming left V 3 bases short and J 6 bases short, with 12 bases between. Germline V gives CDR1 SGHTA, CDR2 FQGNSA. The CDR3 sequence: CASSFAGVGQPQHF. The sequenced part of the CDR3 DNA is TGTGCCAGCAGCTTCGCAGGGGTGGGTCAGCCC.

The part of the CDR3 DNA that was read is TGTGCCAGCAGCTCCCCCGGGGACTCCTACGAG. Its protein is CASSSPGDSYE. The CDR3 in full is CASSSPGDSYEQYF. This chain connects TRBV7-2 to TRBJ2-7; maybe TRBD2 (5 bases). The read halts 3 residues ahead of the CDR3 end, with the missing end drawn from the germline J gene. The CDR3 totals 14 residues. Deletions cut 4 bases from V and 0 bases from J, with 10 bases between. Germline V gene lookup returns CDR1 SGHTA and CDR2 FQGNSA.

Worth noting for this clone: The CDR3 is cut off 3 residues early in the read; its end comes from the germline J gene. The chain has TRBV5-1 and TRBJ1-1; D unresolved. The CDR3 length is 13 residues. Deletions cut 1 base from V and 5 bases from J, with 9 bases between. CDR1 is SGHRS, CDR2 YFSETQ, per germline. The CDR3 loop is CASSLSVSTEAFF. The CDR3 DNA, read in part, is TGCGCCAGCAGCTTGAGCGTTTCAACTGAA. The full variable domain, rest sourced from reference TRBV5-1 and TRBJ1-1, is KAGVTQTPRYLIKTRGQQVTLSCSPISGHRSVSWYQQTPGQGLQFLFEYFSETQRNKGNFPGRFSGRQFSNSRSEMNVSTLELGDSALYLCASSLSVSTEAFFGQGTRLTVV.

Comment on this clone: The sequence runs out 3 residues before the end of the CDR3; the remainder is reconstructed from the germline J gene. V usage is TRBV29-1 and J usage is TRBJ2-3, with TRBD2 as a possible D gene (7 bases). Germline V gene lookup returns CDR1 SQVTM and CDR2 ANQGSEA. This CDR3 comprises 15 residues. V was pared by 7 bases and J by 3 bases, with 20 bases between. CDR3 sequence reads: CSAWGGASVTDTQYF. Partial CDR3 DNA: TGCAGCGCTTGGGGGGGGGCTAGCGTTACAGATACG.

Worth noting for this clone: Read coverage stops 3 residues before the CDR3 terminus; the germline J gene supplies the remainder. V usage is TRBV6-2 or TRBV6-3 and J usage is TRBJ1-6; D is unresolved. Trimming removed 5 bases from V and 11 bases from J, with 19 bases in between. CDR1 and CDR2 (germline): MNHEY, SVGEGT. This CDR3 is 15 amino acids long. CDR3 DNA, as far as it was read: TGTGCCAGCAGTATACTCTCGGACTCGATGCCACCC. Translated: CASSILSDSMPP. The complete CDR3 reads CASSILSDSMPPLHF.

In the case of this clone: The CDR3 is cut off 3 residues early in the read; its end comes from the germline J gene. V gene TRBV7-9 combines with J gene TRBJ1-2, with D unclear. Per germline, CDR1 SEHNR and CDR2 FQNEAQ (reference sequence). CDR3 length: 14 amino acids. Trimming removed 4 bases from V and 6 bases from J, with 15 bases in between. CDR3 bases read: TGTGCCAGCAGCTCAGCGGGCGAATGGGATGGC. Translated: CASSSAGEWDG. The whole CDR3 region reads CASSSAGEWDGYTF.

With regard to this clone: The CDR3 is cut off 3 residues early in the read; its end comes from the germline J gene. The chain employs TRBV5-4 and TRBJ1-1; perhaps TRBD1 as D (5 bases). The CDR3 loop spans 14 amino acids. V gave up 0 bases and J gave up 3 bases, with 9 bases separating them. Germline V gene lookup returns CDR1 SGHNT and CDR2 YYREEE (reference sequence). CDR3 bases read: TGTGCCAGCAGCTTGGAGGGGAGGTACACTGAA. Translated: CASSLEGRYTE. The entire CDR3 sequence reads CASSLEGRYTEAFF. The full variable domain, with the rest looked up from reference TRBV5-4 and TRBJ1-1, is ETGVTQSPTHLIKTRGQQVTLRCSSQSGHNTVSWYQQALGQGPQFIFQYYREEENGRGNFPPRFSGLQFPNYSSELNVNALELDDSALYLCASSLEGRYTEAFFGQGTRLTVV.

Turning to this clone: The read gets to within 3 residues of the CDR3 end, and the germline J gene fills in the rest. The V and J genes are TRBV19 and TRBJ1-3; D possibly corresponds to TRBD1 (6 bases). V was shortened by 4 bases and J by 5 bases, with 21 bases between the two germline ends. The CDR3 has 17 residues. Germline-derived CDR1 and CDR2 are LNHDA and SQIVND (reference sequence). The DNA read from the CDR3 is TGTGCCAGTAGTACCGCGATCAGGGGAGGACGACGAAACACC. Translation: CASSTAIRGGRRNT. The CDR3 as a whole reads CASSTAIRGGRRNTIYF. The full variable domain, completed using reference TRBV19 and TRBJ1-3, is DGGITQSPKYLFRKEGQNVTLSCEQNLNHDAMYWYRQDPGQGLRLIYYSQIVNDFQKGDIAEGYSVSREKKESFPLTVTSAQKNPTAFYLCASSTAIRGGRRNTIYFGEGSWLTVV.

With respect to this clone: The read falls 3 residues short of the CDR3 end, and the missing part is taken from the germline J gene. This chain joins TRBV7-9 and TRBJ2-5; 10 bases match TRBD2. The V and J ends lost 4 bases and 5 bases, in that order; junction bases with no gene match: 4. CDR3 size: 14 residues. CDR1 is SEHNR, CDR2 FQNEAQ, per germline (reference sequence). CDR3: CASSSGTSAETQYF. Partial CDR3 DNA: TGTGCCAGCAGCTCAGGGACTAGCGCGGAGACC.

A word on this clone: The read ends 3 residues shy of where the CDR3 ends; the end is completed using the germline J gene. The gene calls are TRBV2 and TRBJ1-2; 8 nucleotides align to TRBD1. Germline V gene lookup returns CDR1 SNHLY and CDR2 FYNNEI. V shed 7 bases and J 4 bases; nucleotides not matched to a gene: 11. This CDR3 comprises 15 residues. The CDR3 sequence: CASKFQGAITYGYTF. The covered CDR3 bases are TGTGCCAGCAAGTTCCAGGGGGCAATAACCTATGGC.

On this clone itself: The read finishes 3 residues shy of the CDR3 end, and the germline J gene is used to complete it. V usage is TRBV5-5 and J usage is TRBJ1-3; possibly TRBD1 for D (5 bases). The germline V gene encodes CDR1 SGHKS and CDR2 YYEKEE (reference sequence). The ends were cut back, 6 bases at V and 0 bases at J, with 13 bases in the middle. The CDR3 runs to 15 residues. Partial CDR3 DNA: TGTGCCAGCATCGGGGGTACGGACTCTGGAAACACC. Translating gives CASIGGTDSGNT. The complete CDR3 sequence is CASIGGTDSGNTIYF.

The DNA read from the CDR3 is TGTGCCAGTAGCTCGGGTAACACTGAA. This gives the protein CASSSGNTE. In full, the CDR3 is CASSSGNTEAFF. The rearrangement joins TRBV19 to TRBJ1-1, with D unresolved. The CDR3 end falls 3 residues outside the read, so it is completed with the germline J gene. The CDR3 has 12 amino acids. Germline V gives CDR1 LNHDA, CDR2 SQIVND (reference sequence). Deletions cut 6 bases from V and 2 bases from J, with 7 bases between.

About this clone itself: The CDR3 end falls 3 residues outside the read, so it is completed with the germline J gene. The chain is built from TRBV6-2 or TRBV6-3 and TRBJ2-1; D might be TRBD1 (5 bases). CDR3 length equals 16 residues. Germline V gene lookup returns CDR1 MNHEY and CDR2 SVGEGT. Trimming shortened V by 7 bases and J by 2 bases, and 18 bases separated the two germline ends. The CDR3 loop reads CASTIPGAPTYNEQFF. The covered CDR3 bases are TGTGCCAGCACAATCCCTGGGGCTCCGACCTACAATGAG.

On this clone itself: The read terminates 3 residues before the CDR3 end, so the remaining end is supplied by the germline J gene. The chain has TRBV5-1 and TRBJ1-2; the D is unclear. Germline V gene data show CDR1 as SGHRS and CDR2 as YFSETQ. The V gene lost 0 bases and the J gene lost 6 bases, with 6 bases spanning the gap. There are 12 residues in the CDR3. The CDR3 DNA, read in part, is TGCGCCAGCAGCTTGGACGGGGATGGC. Translation gives CASSLDGDG. The whole CDR3 sequence is CASSLDGDGYTF.

In regard to this clone: The sequenced fragment ends 3 residues before the CDR3 boundary, so the rest is inferred from the germline J gene. This sequence joins TRBV6-2 or TRBV6-3 and TRBJ2-7; D is ambiguous. The CDR3 is made up of 12 amino acids. V lost 5 bases, J lost 0 bases, and 5 bases lay in between. In germline, CDR1 is MNHEY, CDR2 SVGEGT. The sequenced CDR3 bases are TGTGCCAGCAGTCCTTCCTCCTACGAG. Protein product: CASSPSSYE. The CDR3 in full is CASSPSSYEQYF.

On this clone: The CDR3 end falls 3 residues outside the read, so it is completed with the germline J gene. The V gene is TRBV19, the J gene TRBJ2-7; D might be TRBD2 (5 bases). The CDR3 sequence is 15 residues long. CDR1 is LNHDA and CDR2 is SQIVND in the germline V gene (reference sequence). V was trimmed by 0 bases and J by 0 bases, leaving 9 bases between them. CDR3 protein: CASSIEDSSSYEQYF. Partial CDR3 DNA: TGTGCCAGTAGTATAGAGGACTCCTCCTCCTACGAG.

Concerning this clone itself: The read falls 3 residues short of the CDR3 end, and the missing part is taken from the germline J gene. The chain recombines TRBV2 with TRBJ2-1; 7 bases line up with TRBD2. The CDR3 is 16 residues long. CDR1 is SNHLY and CDR2 is FYNNEI in the germline V gene. The V and J ends lost 3 bases and 7 bases, in that order; junction bases with no gene match: 12. The CDR3 region is CASSDPAASGANEQFF. The sequenced part of the CDR3 DNA is TGTGCCAGCAGTGACCCCGCGGCTAGCGGAGCAAATGAG.

Comment on this clone: The observed sequence ends 3 residues before the CDR3 terminus, with the missing tail filled in from the germline J gene. The rearrangement uses TRBV11-3 and TRBJ2-1, with D maybe TRBD1 (6 bases). The length of the CDR3 is 14 residues. Germline CDR1 reads SGHNT; CDR2 reads YENEEA. V was trimmed by 6 bases and J by 6 bases, leaving 15 bases between them. This CDR3 is CASSSRDIGNEQFF. The part of the CDR3 DNA that was read is TGTGCCAGCAGTTCACGGGACATCGGCAATGAG.

Concerning this clone: The read terminates 3 residues ahead of where the CDR3 ends, so the germline J gene completes it. This chain joins TRBV19 and TRBJ2-1; 10 positions match TRBD2. CDR3 length: 17 amino acids. From germline, CDR1 is LNHDA and CDR2 SQIVND (reference sequence). J gave up 6 bases and V 7 bases, and 15 bases lay outside the gene matches. The sequenced part of the CDR3 DNA is TGTGCCAGTACCTGGACTAGCGGAGGGCTTATGGGCAATGAG. Its protein is CASTWTSGGLMGNE. From start to end, the CDR3 is CASTWTSGGLMGNEQFF. Variable domain in full (rest from reference TRBV19 and TRBJ2-1): DGGITQSPKYLFRKEGQNVTLSCEQNLNHDAMYWYRQDPGQGLRLIYYSQIVNDFQKGDIAEGYSVSREKKESFPLTVTSAQKNPTAFYLCASTWTSGGLMGNEQFFGPGTRLTVL.

Notes on this clone: The read gets to within 3 residues of the CDR3 end, and the germline J gene fills in the rest. The rearrangement links TRBV6-2 or TRBV6-3 to TRBJ2-5, with 10 bases matching TRBD2. This CDR3 comprises 16 residues. CDR1 is MNHEY, CDR2 SVGEGT, per germline. The trim removed 6 bases at V and 5 bases at J, leaving 12 bases unmatched. The CDR3 loop reads CASSSKGLAGVETQYF. CDR3 DNA (partial): TGTGCCAGCAGCTCCAAGGGGCTAGCGGGAGTGGAGACC.

By frequency, this clone registers medium-sized. The CDR3 bases that were read are TGTGCCAGCAGTTACTCGCCGGTAGGCAATCAGCCC. It translates to CASSYSPVGNQP. Given in full, the CDR3 is CASSYSPVGNQPQHF. The V call is TRBV6-2 or TRBV6-3, the J call TRBJ1-5, with D uncertain. The missing CDR3 end, 3 residues past where the read stops, is filled in from the germline J gene. CDR3 size: 15 residues. V lost 0 bases and J lost 2, with 8 bases in between. The V gene's germline CDR1 is MNHEY and CDR2 SVGEGT.

Turning to this clone: The read gets to within 3 residues of the CDR3 end, and the germline J gene fills in the rest. The chain combines TRBV13 with TRBJ2-7, with 7 bases fitting TRBD1. The CDR3 spans 15 residues. After removal of 4 bases from V and 3 bases from J, the junction contained 9 bases not matched to a gene. CDR1 and CDR2 from the germline V gene are PRHDT and FYEKMQ (reference sequence). CDR3 sequence: CASSYGQEPFYEQYF. CDR3 DNA (partial): TGTGCCAGCAGCTATGGACAGGAACCATTCTACGAG.

Comment on this clone: The read ends 3 residues shy of where the CDR3 ends; the end is completed using the germline J gene. The chain is built from TRBV7-9 and TRBJ1-1, with 8 bases fitting TRBD1. Germline CDR1 and CDR2: SEHNR and FQNEAQ (reference sequence). The V segment lost 5 bases and the J segment 4 bases; nucleotides outside the gene matches: 9. This CDR3 is built from 15 residues. Here the CDR3 reads CASSRQGWKGTEAFF. CDR3 DNA (partial): TGTGCCAGCAGCCGACAGGGGTGGAAGGGCACTGAA.